This T cell receptor (beta chain) came from a study of CD8 T cells in ankylosing spondylitis. Comment on this clonotype: No antigen is known for it.

Regarding the study as a whole: In the blood and synovial fluid of reactive arthritis, some motif variants had been previously reported. Researchers reportedly found disease-linked clones significantly enriched in matched ankylosing spondylitis synovial fluid. With a CD8+ phenotype, disease-linked clones were relatively rare in peripheral blood. A TCR beta motif of eight or nine highly homologous variants seemed to mark ankylosing spondylitis blood.

Germline trimming cut 4 bases from V and 7 bases from J; bases unmatched to any gene: 11. There are 17 residues in the CDR3. The germline CDR1 and CDR2 sequences are LNHDA and SQIVND (reference sequence). Construction of TCR beta libraries was performed using quantitative 5'-RACE with molecular barcodes. One entry per CDR3 protein, called by TCRdb with MiXCR from the 5' RACE reads. This table has 750,000 to 850,000 distinct CDR3 sequences, about 10% appearing once. This receptor was identified in a male donor with ankylosing spondylitis. Sequencing was done on a sample of blood, either unsorted or a sorted T cell fraction (not recorded which). The chain has TRBV19 and TRBJ2-1, with TRBD2 matching 12 bases. CDR3 nucleotides: TGTGCCAGTAGTACCCTTCCTCTAGCGGGAGGGACAAATGAGCAGTTCTTC. Translated, it gives CASSTLPLAGGTNEQFF.